Below, one T cell receptor beta chain is given with its context. What it recognizes is unknown. V shed 4 bases and J 0 bases; nucleotides not matched to a gene: 5. CDR1 MNHNS and CDR2 SASEGT come from the germline V gene. This CDR3 spans 15 amino acids. This sample was taken from a study of shared clonotypes between healthy human individuals. Study background: Per donor, CD8 memory used one plate, CD8 naive used two, CD4 memory used three and CD4 naive used three.

Produced via immunoSEQ multiplex PCR; TCRdb's table is partial and in-frame only. The sample holds millions of clones, about 92% seen once. Study-level points and caveats: Some naive CD4 clonotypes, roughly 5%, turned up in common across several donors. As a rule, naive subsets had a larger estimated richness than memory subsets.

The chain carries TRBV6-1 and TRBJ2-7; 8 nucleotides match TRBD1. The sample taken for sequencing was naive CD4+ T cells sorted from blood. Subset here: CD45RA+ positively selected. The source is a man younger than 30 in good health. CDR3 bases: TGTGCCAGCAGTGCTGGACAGGGCCCCTCCTACGAGCAGTACTTC. Translation: CASSAGQGPSYEQYF.